This T cell receptor beta chain was documented in a study of regulatory T cells in long-lasting Graves disease. Study results and limitations: Persistent disease favored TRBV28, TRBJ1-2 and TRBJ2-5.

Building the TCR beta libraries relied on iRepertoire HTBI primers, and CDR3 regions underwent Arm-PCR. TCRdb re-called the multiplex PCR reads through MiXCR, storing one row per CDR3 protein. The sample consists of around 500,000 distinct CDR3 sequences, about 16% of them appearing once. This clonotype occurred a few times. Its antigen is currently unknown. This CDR3 contains 15 residues. Per germline, CDR1 SNHLY and CDR2 FYNNEI. V was clipped by 6 bases and J by 0 bases, with 15 bases between them. Time point reported: newly diagnosed GD, antithyroid drugs for less than 3 months. Researchers made the TCR library from RNA that was extracted from PBMCs. These same records also appear under a second study, on T cells in Graves' hyperthyroidism and ophthalmopathy. Turning to that study: Pregnant or lactating patients were excluded, as were those with uncontrolled infection or other autoimmune disease. In validation, the model predicted ophthalmopathy. These predictions came a median about 6.2 months before onset.

The rearrangement joins TRBV2 to TRBJ2-7, with D tentatively TRBD2 (5 bases). The clonotype was recovered from a woman aged 40 to 65 with Graves disease. The source was peripheral blood mononuclear cells (PBMCs), collected at new diagnosis, from a patient treated with antithyroid drugs. The CDR3 is CASSPTGLSSYEQYF. Here the CDR3 DNA reads TGTGCCAGCAGCCCAACCGGACTGAGCTCCTACGAGCAGTACTTC.